Listed below are T cell receptor beta chains from one sample, sequenced in a study of beta chain features in type 1 diabetes. Profiled with immunoSEQ multiplex PCR; TCRdb holds only in-frame clones, not every one. The sample includes under 350,000 clones, about 8% of them seen just once. The sample comprised central memory CD4+ T cells from blood. The receptor set was obtained from a woman under 30 in good health. CDR3s include the opening cysteine and the closing phenylalanine or tryptophan. Each record gives: clone size, D gene, V gene, CDR3 length, J gene, CDR3 protein, CDR3 DNA. A D gene is named only where the DNA matches it firmly. Only some rows state a clone size, as once, few, many or a class for expanded clones.

NA,NA,TRBV28,12,TRBJ1-1,CASWGRYTEAFF,TGTGCCAGCTGGGGCAGATACACTGAAGCTTTCTTT
few,NA,TRBV6-5,13,TRBJ1-2,CASSPTGIYGYTF,TGTGCCAGCAGTCCTACGGGGATCTATGGCTACACCTTC
NA,NA,TRBV5-4,13,TRBJ2-5,CASSLVQEETQYF,TGTGCCAGCAGCTTGGTACAGGAAGAGACCCAGTACTTC
few,NA,TRBV28,14,TRBJ1-1,CASSFRGGTTEAFF,TGTGCCAGCAGTTTCAGGGGCGGGACCACTGAAGCTTTCTTT
many,NA,TRBV7-9,14,TRBJ1-5,CASSLGGVGQPQHF,TGTGCCAGCAGCTTAGGGGGCGTCGGTCAGCCCCAGCATTTT
NA,NA,TRBV28,13,TRBJ2-5,CASSRRGGETQYF,TGTGCCAGCAGTCGGAGGGGGGGAGAGACCCAGTACTTC
NA,NA,TRBV30,14,TRBJ1-5,CAWSVITYNQPQHF,TGTGCCTGGAGTGTAATCACCTACAATCAGCCCCAGCATTTT
few,TRBD1,TRBV2,13,TRBJ1-5,CASGQGSVQPQHF,TGTGCCAGCGGACAGGGTTCGGTTCAGCCCCAGCATTTT
few,TRBD1,TRBV2,12,TRBJ1-2,CASTRDSYGYTF,TGTGCCAGCACTAGGGACAGCTATGGCTACACCTTC
many,NA,TRBV7-2,12,TRBJ2-7,CASSTNNNEQYF,TGTGCCAGCAGCACCAACAATAACGAGCAGTACTTC
NA,TRBD1,TRBV4-1,15,TRBJ1-1,CASSQAGTALTGAFF,TGCGCCAGCAGCCAAGCCGGGACAGCCCTAACAGGAGCTTTCTTT
NA,NA,TRBV7-9,15,TRBJ2-1,CASSLSRAGYNEQFF,TGTGCCAGCAGCTTAAGCCGGGCTGGCTACAATGAGCAGTTCTTC
many,TRBD2,TRBV9,17,TRBJ2-1,CASSVGPGLAGGNEQFF,TGTGCCAGCAGCGTAGGGCCTGGGCTAGCGGGCGGCAATGAGCAGTTCTTC
NA,NA,TRBV20-1,11,TRBJ2-5,CSAREGETQYF,TGCAGTGCTAGAGAGGGGGAGACCCAGTACTTC
NA,TRBD2,TRBV30,17,TRBJ2-3,CAWSVAGGPGLTDTQYF,TGTGCCTGGAGTGTAGCGGGAGGGCCAGGGTTGACAGATACGCAGTATTTT
few,NA,TRBV28,14,TRBJ2-3,CASRNNMKTDTQYF,TGTGCCAGCAGAAATAACATGAAGACAGATACGCAGTATTTT
NA,NA,TRBV19,15,TRBJ1-1,CASKMKGSSNTEAFF,TGTGCCAGTAAAATGAAGGGATCGTCGAACACTGAAGCTTTCTTT
few,NA,TRBV29-1,12,TRBJ1-1,CSVERPGAEAFF,TGCAGCGTTGAACGGCCGGGAGCGGAAGCTTTCTTT
few,NA,TRBV28,14,TRBJ1-6,CASSFWQKNSPLHF,TGTGCCAGCAGTTTTTGGCAGAAAAATTCACCCCTCCACTTT
NA,TRBD2,TRBV6-5,14,TRBJ2-1,CASSLAGGGNEQFF,TGTGCCAGCAGTTTAGCGGGAGGGGGCAATGAGCAGTTCTTC
NA,TRBD2,TRBV7-9,14,TRBJ2-3,CASRLAGGTDTQYF,TGTGCCAGCAGACTAGCGGGAGGTACAGATACGCAGTATTTT
few,TRBD2,TRBV9,17,TRBJ2-4,CASSPGGSGGKKNIQYF,TGTGCCAGCAGCCCAGGAGGTAGCGGGGGAAAAAAAAACATTCAGTACTTC
few,NA,TRBV7-2,13,TRBJ2-5,CASSSQGRETQYF,TGTGCCAGCAGCTCACAGGGTAGAGAGACCCAGTACTTC
NA,TRBD1,TRBV15,15,TRBJ2-7,CATSSETGSSYEQYF,TGTGCCACCAGCTCCGAGACAGGGAGCTCCTACGAGCAGTACTTC
few,TRBD1,TRBV9,15,TRBJ1-6,CASSVDRGYNSPLHF,TGTGCCAGCAGCGTAGACAGGGGGTATAATTCACCCCTCCACTTT
few,NA,TRBV18,14,TRBJ2-7,CASSPQGLAYEQYF,TGTGCCAGCTCACCACAGGGCTTAGCCTACGAGCAGTACTTC
few,NA,TRBV2,13,TRBJ1-2,CASSARTEGGYTF,TGTGCCAGCAGTGCCCGGACAGAGGGTGGCTACACCTTC
NA,TRBD2,TRBV7-2,17,TRBJ2-3,CASSLFPAGGPTDTQYF,TGTGCCAGCAGCTTATTCCCAGCGGGGGGGCCCACAGATACGCAGTATTTT
few,NA,TRBV5-1,14,TRBJ1-1,CASSEGQLNTEAFF,TGCGCCAGCAGCGAAGGACAGTTGAACACTGAAGCTTTCTTT
few,NA,TRBV18,14,TRBJ2-3,CASSPRGGQDTQYF,TGTGCCAGCTCACCACGGGGGGGCCAAGATACGCAGTATTTT
few,NA,TRBV7-3,13,TRBJ2-2,CASSNAPRGELFF,TGTGCCAGCAGCAACGCCCCCCGCGGGGAGCTGTTTTTT
NA,TRBD1,TRBV6-5,14,TRBJ2-2,CASSQTGQTGELFF,TGTGCCAGCAGCCAGACAGGGCAAACCGGGGAGCTGTTTTTT
NA,TRBD1,TRBV2,12,TRBJ1-2,CASGTVYYGYTF,TGTGCCAGCGGGACAGTTTATTATGGCTACACCTTC
many,NA,TRBV5-1,13,TRBJ2-3,CASSFLATDTQYF,TGCGCCAGCAGCTTTTTAGCGACAGATACGCAGTATTTT
NA,NA,TRBV7-8,16,TRBJ1-1,CASSPPWAGWGTEAFF,TGTGCCAGCAGCCCCCCGTGGGCGGGATGGGGCACTGAAGCTTTCTTT
few,TRBD2,TRBV7-2,17,TRBJ2-4,CASSSLAGGEGKNIQYF,TGTGCCAGCAGCTCCCTAGCGGGGGGCGAGGGCAAAAACATTCAGTACTTC
few,NA,TRBV7-2,15,TRBJ2-3,CASSRSGLGTDTQYF,TGTGCCAGCAGCCGTTCAGGGCTTGGCACAGATACGCAGTATTTT
NA,NA,TRBV15,14,TRBJ2-1,CATSRDPGYNEQFF,TGTGCCACCAGCAGAGATCCAGGGTACAATGAGCAGTTCTTC